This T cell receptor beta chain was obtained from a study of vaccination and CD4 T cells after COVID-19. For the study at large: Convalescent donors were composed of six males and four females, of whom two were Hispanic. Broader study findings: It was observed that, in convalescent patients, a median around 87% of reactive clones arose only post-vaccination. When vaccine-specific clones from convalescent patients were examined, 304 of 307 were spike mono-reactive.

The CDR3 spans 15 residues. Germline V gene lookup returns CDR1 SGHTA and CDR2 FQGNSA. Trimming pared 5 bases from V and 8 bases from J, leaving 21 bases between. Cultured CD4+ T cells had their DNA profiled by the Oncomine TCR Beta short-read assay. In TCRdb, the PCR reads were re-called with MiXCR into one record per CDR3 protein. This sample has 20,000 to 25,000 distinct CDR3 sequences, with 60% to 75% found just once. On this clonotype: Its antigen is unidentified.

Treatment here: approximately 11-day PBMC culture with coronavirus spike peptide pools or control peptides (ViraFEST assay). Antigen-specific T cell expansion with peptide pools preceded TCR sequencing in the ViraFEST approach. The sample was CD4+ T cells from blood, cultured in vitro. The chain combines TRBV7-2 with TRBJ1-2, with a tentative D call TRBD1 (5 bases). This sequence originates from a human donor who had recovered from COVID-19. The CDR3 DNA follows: TGTGCCAGCAGCCCCCCTGGGGGGGTTCTGAGGGGCTACACCTTC. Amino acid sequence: CASSPPGGVLRGYTF.